These T cell receptor beta chains were read from a single sample in a study of blood T cell repertoires in COVID-19. Profiling relied on immunoSEQ multiplex PCR, and the TCRdb table lists in-frame clones only, not all of them. The table shows about 240,000 clones, with about four fifths occurring only once. Sequencing input: peripheral blood. Every receptor here comes from a woman at least 80 years old with COVID-19, enrolled during active disease. Both conserved end residues are trimmed from each CDR3.

J gene,V gene,CDR3 protein
TRBJ2-7,TRBV7-3,ASSPQQGSLTKQY
TRBJ1-6,TRBV30,AWRIKGAGDNSPLH
TRBJ2-7,TRBV5-4,ASKAGGSGEQY
TRBJ2-4,TRBV3-1/TRBV3-2,ASSQFRERY
TRBJ1-5,TRBV15,ATSRPGTGGNQPQH
TRBJ2-5,TRBV24-1,ATGSIGLAEETQY
TRBJ1-3,TRBV5-4,ASSALGQVAGNTIY
TRBJ2-7,TRBV6-2/TRBV6-3,ASSRLDREEQY
TRBJ1-2,TRBV6-6,ASSTTALGANYGYT
TRBJ1-4,TRBV28,AIKGSRGATNEKLF
TRBJ2-1,TRBV7-3,ASRTTSLADEQF
TRBJ2-7,TRBV7-9,AIRGGKENEQY
TRBJ1-2,TRBV28,ASTGTPYGYT
TRBJ2-7,TRBV5-1,ASSLPGSSYEQY
TRBJ2-1,TRBV11-3,ASSSQGREQF
TRBJ1-2,TRBV7-8,ASANSGQGYGYT
TRBJ1-1,TRBV21-1,ASSKGNPGQVGTEAF
TRBJ2-7,TRBV7-6,ASSLRANYEQY
TRBJ1-3,TRBV28,ASSHSQGAGNTIY
TRBJ1-3,TRBV2,ASSEQGSGNTIY
TRBJ1-3,TRBV30,AWSAGDISGNTIY
TRBJ1-5,TRBV30,AWSYGNQPQH
TRBJ2-5,TRBV15,ATSIQKETQY
TRBJ1-1,TRBV25-1,ASKKGMNTEAF
TRBJ2-7,TRBV7-2,ASSVPGLISYEQY
TRBJ2-2,TRBV7-9,ATTTGQGATPAGELF
TRBJ2-3,TRBV7-3,ASSFRGTQY
TRBJ2-3,TRBV6-1,ASSFSTGTDTQY
TRBJ1-4,TRBV6-1,ASSEGQGVSYEKLF
TRBJ2-1,TRBV21-1,ASSNRDSLKDEQF
TRBJ2-3,TRBV11-1,ASSLYHTDTQY
TRBJ2-5,TRBV11-3,ASSLQGDGTQY
TRBJ1-3,TRBV4-1,ASSLGFPTGGNTIY
TRBJ1-1,TRBV12-2,ASRLAGVPGFMNTEAF
TRBJ1-2,TRBV6-6,ASRHPGQGGGYT
TRBJ1-2,TRBV7-3,ASSSRQNYGYT
TRBJ2-1,TRBV5-1,ASSFSGSDNEQF
TRBJ1-6,TRBV5-5,ASSPKTGTPLH
TRBJ2-3,TRBV4-2,ASSQERSTDTQY
TRBJ2-7,TRBV18,ASSPRAGGLYEQY
TRBJ2-2,TRBV20-1,SASRGSPNTGELF
TRBJ1-5,TRBV28,ASSFGGTGQPQH